Listed here is a single T cell receptor beta chain. Its antigen is undetermined. The sample is drawn from a study of blood T cells in healthy people across ages. Findings and caveats of the study: Researchers judged that diversity estimates from one million T cells fell short of true values.

The use of a sample-barcoded 5' primer and a J-beta primer mix characterized a second PCR of about 6 to 11 cycles. Each TCR beta cDNA got a 12-nucleotide random molecular identifier. Every sample produced at least 2.5 million CDR3-containing paired-end reads. Via MiXCR, TCRdb re-called the 5' RACE reads, giving one row per CDR3 protein. Of about 2 million distinct CDR3 sequences in the sample, about 50% were seen once. CDR3 length equals 12 residues. The V gene's germline CDR1 is LGHNA and CDR2 YSLEER. Per sample, no less than 6 micrograms of total RNA were extracted. Sequencing input: blood. The TCR originated in a woman in her forties in good health. The chain combines TRBV4-3 with TRBJ2-5; D is ambiguous. TRBJ2-3 matches the DNA end more closely, so the J call is doubtful. The CDR3 coding sequence is TGCGCCAGCAGCCGAGATAGTAGGACGCAGTATTTT. This encodes CASSRDSRTQYF.